Sequencing of this T cell receptor (beta chain) was carried out in a study of T cell changes during pregnancy in multiple sclerosis (dated by TCRdb to between 2018 and 2020). In terms of the full investigation: Changes in the T cell repertoire over the course of pregnancy were examined in this study in women with multiple sclerosis.

The CDR3 covers 16 residues, taking in both the cysteine and the phenylalanine. Only the CDR3 portion is preserved as DNA: 48 bases, with reading frame beginning at the first base. Between the V and J ends, shortened by 5 bases and 1 base respectively, the junction contains 14 bases. The germline V gene encodes CDR1 SEHNR and CDR2 FQNEAQ (reference sequence). In regard to this clone: This clone's antigen is unknown. Per-nucleotide qualities are absent, and no much larger clonotype sits a single base away.

Receptor amplification or capture employed the immunoSEQ multiplex PCR assay. In its TCRdb copy, this immuneACCESS table keeps in-frame sequences only and misses some clones. Where compared with another copy, unresolved V genes explain less than half of these, and the others have no known cause. In this sample the table shows about 93,000 clones, 91% of which occur a single time. In total, the top ten clones hold under 2% of the sample. This sequence was found in a female donor in good health, enrolled as a control in a pregnancy study. Sequenced here: peripheral blood, sampled after pregnancy. In this chain, TRBV7-9 is recombined with TRBJ2-2; no D gene can be assigned with confidence. In nucleotides, the sequence is TGTGCCAGCAGCCAGCCAAGACAAAAGAACACCGGGGAGCTGTTTTTT. Its protein is CASSQPRQKNTGELFF.